Included here is one TCR beta chain sequence, with context. Antigen specificity is unknown. These data originate in a study of T cells after yellow fever vaccination. Each CDR3 protein is one row after TCRdb ran MiXCR on the 5' RACE reads. The repertoire holds 550,000 to 750,000 distinct CDR3 sequences, with about 13% as singletons. Study-level results: Abundant clonotypes from the bulk population could get into FACS-sorted repertoires as contaminants. Boosting was followed by the reappearance of most primary-vaccination clones (around 96% CD4, about 90% CD8).

The CDR3 spans 15 residues. The V segment lost 0 bases and the J segment 9 bases; nucleotides outside the gene matches: 9. CDR1 and CDR2 from the germline V gene are DFQATT and SNEGSKA (reference sequence). The TCR comes from a man aged 30 to 45 who received the YFV17D yellow fever vaccine. This sequence joins TRBV20-1 and TRBJ1-2; 11 nucleotides line up with TRBD1. Sequencing used PBMCs, obtained on the day of the yellow fever booster vaccination. The CDR3 is CSAREIGQGAGSYTF. The CDR3 DNA is TGCAGTGCTAGAGAAATAGGACAGGGGGCGGGAAGCTACACCTTC.